The rows below give T cell receptor beta chains drawn from one sample of a study of response to subunit inactivated influenza vaccine. TCRdb fed the RT-PCR reads into MiXCR, producing one record per CDR3 protein. The data show under 200,000 distinct CDR3 sequences, 11% seen once. The sample here was non-naive T cells sorted from PBMCs, taken about 40 days after vaccination. The receptor source for this set is a man over 45 who received an inactivated influenza vaccine. CDR3s include the opening cysteine and the closing phenylalanine or tryptophan. Each record gives: V gene, clone size, D gene, J gene, CDR3 DNA, CDR3 protein. D genes are given only for firm matches. Not all rows give a size; the values are once, few, many and, for expanded clones, a class.

V gene: TRBV4-1; clone size: -; D gene: TRBD2; J gene: TRBJ2-5; CDR3 DNA: TGCGCCAGCAGCCAAGATCAGTGGGCAGCGGGGGTAGAGACCCAGTACTTC; CDR3 protein: CASSQDQWAAGVETQYF
V gene: TRBV7-2; clone size: few; D gene: TRBD1; J gene: TRBJ1-3; CDR3 DNA: TGTGCCAGCAGCTTAGGACAGGGGGCTACTGGAAACACCATATATTTT; CDR3 protein: CASSLGQGATGNTIYF
V gene: TRBV5-1; clone size: few; D gene: TRBD1; J gene: TRBJ1-1; CDR3 DNA: TGCGCCAGCAGCTGGGGCACAGGGGTGGCTGAAGCTTTCTTT; CDR3 protein: CASSWGTGVAEAFF
V gene: TRBV20-1; clone size: many; D gene: TRBD2; J gene: TRBJ2-2; CDR3 DNA: TGCAGTGCTAGAGATGCGGCTAGCGGAAACACCGGGGAGCTGTTTTTT; CDR3 protein: CSARDAASGNTGELFF
V gene: TRBV5-1; clone size: many; D gene: -; J gene: TRBJ1-5; CDR3 DNA: TGTGCCAGCAGCTTAGCGGGCAATCAGCCCCAGCATTTT; CDR3 protein: CASSLAGNQPQHF
V gene: TRBV3-1; clone size: -; D gene: TRBD2; J gene: TRBJ2-3; CDR3 DNA: TGTGCCAGCAGTTGGACTAGCGGGAGTGATACGCAGTATTTT; CDR3 protein: CASSWTSGSDTQYF
V gene: TRBV6-1; clone size: -; D gene: -; J gene: TRBJ2-1; CDR3 DNA: TGTGCCAGCAGTGAAGCGATGGGCGGAAACAATGAGCAGTTCTTC; CDR3 protein: CASSEAMGGNNEQFF
V gene: TRBV16; clone size: few; D gene: -; J gene: TRBJ1-2; CDR3 DNA: TGTGCCAGCAGCCAAGGGGGGCAGAACTATGGCTACACCTTC; CDR3 protein: CASSQGGQNYGYTF
V gene: TRBV12-3/TRBV12-4; clone size: many; D gene: -; J gene: TRBJ2-3; CDR3 DNA: TGTGCCAGCAGTTTAAATCTGCAGTTCACAGATACGCAGTATTTT; CDR3 protein: CASSLNLQFTDTQYF
V gene: TRBV9; clone size: few; D gene: -; J gene: TRBJ2-2; CDR3 DNA: TGTGCCAGCAGCGCTCAGGGGAACACCGGGGAGCTGTTTTTT; CDR3 protein: CASSAQGNTGELFF
V gene: TRBV30; clone size: -; D gene: -; J gene: TRBJ2-5; CDR3 DNA: TGTGCCTGGGATCGGTCGTTTAGAGAGACCCAGTACTTC; CDR3 protein: CAWDRSFRETQYF
V gene: TRBV7-2; clone size: many; D gene: -; J gene: TRBJ2-7; CDR3 DNA: TGTGCCAGCAGCTTAGATAGGGGGAGTCAGTACTTC; CDR3 protein: CASSLDRGSQYF
V gene: TRBV28; clone size: -; D gene: -; J gene: TRBJ2-3; CDR3 DNA: TGTGCCAGCAGTGCCCCGGACAGGCTCGGGTTGGGGGGGACAGATACGCAGTATTTT; CDR3 protein: CASSAPDRLGLGGTDTQYF
V gene: TRBV19; clone size: few; D gene: -; J gene: TRBJ2-7; CDR3 DNA: TGTGCCACCCACGGTCTCAGGGGCTCCTACGAGCAGTACTTC; CDR3 protein: CATHGLRGSYEQYF
V gene: TRBV15; clone size: few; D gene: -; J gene: TRBJ2-3; CDR3 DNA: TGTGCCACCAGCAGGGCCCGGGGGGATACGCAGTATTTT; CDR3 protein: CATSRARGDTQYF
V gene: TRBV20-1; clone size: few; D gene: TRBD1; J gene: TRBJ2-2; CDR3 DNA: TGCAGTGCAAGCCGGGACAGGGTCAACCGGGAGCTGTTTTTT; CDR3 protein: CSASRDRVNRELFF
V gene: TRBV5-1; clone size: -; D gene: TRBD1; J gene: TRBJ2-5; CDR3 DNA: TGCGCCAGCAGCCCCGGGACAGGGGAGACCCAGTACTTC; CDR3 protein: CASSPGTGETQYF
V gene: TRBV5-4; clone size: few; D gene: TRBD1; J gene: TRBJ2-3; CDR3 DNA: TGTGCCAGCAGCGGCCCCAGGGGGAACTCAGATACGCAGTATTTT; CDR3 protein: CASSGPRGNSDTQYF
V gene: TRBV7-9; clone size: -; D gene: TRBD1; J gene: TRBJ2-1; CDR3 DNA: TGTGCCAGCAGCCCGTCGCCCAGGACAGGGGGGTACAATGAGCAGTTCTTC; CDR3 protein: CASSPSPRTGGYNEQFF
V gene: TRBV7-9; clone size: -; D gene: -; J gene: TRBJ1-1; CDR3 DNA: TGTGCCAGTTCGGGGCTGAACACTGAAGCTTTCTTT; CDR3 protein: CASSGLNTEAFF
V gene: TRBV19; clone size: many; D gene: -; J gene: TRBJ2-5; CDR3 DNA: TGTGCCAGTAGTACTCGGAGCCTCGGGGAGACCCAGTACTTC; CDR3 protein: CASSTRSLGETQYF
V gene: TRBV5-1; clone size: few; D gene: -; J gene: TRBJ2-3; CDR3 DNA: TGCGCCAGCAGCTCCCCGGACCGTAGCACAGATACGCAGTATTTT; CDR3 protein: CASSSPDRSTDTQYF
V gene: TRBV7-2; clone size: few; D gene: -; J gene: TRBJ2-3; CDR3 DNA: TGTGCCAGCAGCTTAGTTGGCACAGATACGCAGTATTTT; CDR3 protein: CASSLVGTDTQYF
V gene: TRBV5-1; clone size: many; D gene: TRBD2; J gene: TRBJ2-2; CDR3 DNA: TGCGCCAGCAGCGCGGGACTAGCGGGAGATACCGGGGAGCTGTTTTTT; CDR3 protein: CASSAGLAGDTGELFF
V gene: TRBV7-6; clone size: many; D gene: TRBD1; J gene: TRBJ2-7; CDR3 DNA: TGTGCCAGCAGCTTAGCGAGGGACAGCACCTACGAGCAGTACTTC; CDR3 protein: CASSLARDSTYEQYF
V gene: TRBV7-2; clone size: many; D gene: TRBD2; J gene: TRBJ2-1; CDR3 DNA: TGTGCCAGCAGCCCCTTCGCGGGAGCCGAGCAGTTCTTC; CDR3 protein: CASSPFAGAEQFF
V gene: TRBV2; clone size: few; D gene: TRBD2; J gene: TRBJ2-7; CDR3 DNA: TGTGCCAGCAGTGCAGGACTAGCGGGAGGGTGGGTCTCCTACGAGCAGTACTTC; CDR3 protein: CASSAGLAGGWVSYEQYF
V gene: TRBV12-3/TRBV12-4; clone size: many; D gene: TRBD2; J gene: TRBJ2-3; CDR3 DNA: TGTGCCAGCAGTCCGCAAAAAGCGGGGATAGCGGCAGATACGCAGTATTTT; CDR3 protein: CASSPQKAGIAADTQYF
V gene: TRBV27; clone size: many; D gene: TRBD2; J gene: TRBJ2-1; CDR3 DNA: TGTGCCAGCAGTCTACTAGCGGGAGTGGGCAATGAGCAGTTCTTC; CDR3 protein: CASSLLAGVGNEQFF
V gene: TRBV20-1; clone size: many; D gene: TRBD1; J gene: TRBJ2-5; CDR3 DNA: TGCAGTACCTATAGGACAGGGAACCAAGAGACCCAGTACTTC; CDR3 protein: CSTYRTGNQETQYF
V gene: TRBV5-6; clone size: few; D gene: -; J gene: TRBJ1-4; CDR3 DNA: TGTGCCAGCAGCTTGTTCGGACAAAAGGCAACTAATGAAAAACTGTTTTTT; CDR3 protein: CASSLFGQKATNEKLFF
V gene: TRBV29-1; clone size: few; D gene: -; J gene: TRBJ2-7; CDR3 DNA: TGCAGCGCCGCCGGGACCGTCTCTTTCGAGCAGTACTTC; CDR3 protein: CSAAGTVSFEQYF
V gene: TRBV7-2; clone size: many; D gene: -; J gene: TRBJ1-2; CDR3 DNA: TGTGCCAGCAGCGAAAGAGGACAGACTAACTATGGCTACACCTTC; CDR3 protein: CASSERGQTNYGYTF
V gene: TRBV6-1; clone size: -; D gene: -; J gene: TRBJ1-3; CDR3 DNA: TGTGCCAGCAGCCGAAGGTCATGGGGACGCTCTGGAAACACCATATATTTT; CDR3 protein: CASSRRSWGRSGNTIYF
V gene: TRBV18; clone size: few; D gene: TRBD1; J gene: TRBJ2-5; CDR3 DNA: TGTGCCAGCTCACCAGACAGGGCCGAGACCCAGTACTTC; CDR3 protein: CASSPDRAETQYF
V gene: TRBV11-3; clone size: few; D gene: -; J gene: TRBJ2-7; CDR3 DNA: TGTGCCAGCAGCTTAGGGTCTGTGGGCGAGCAGTACTTC; CDR3 protein: CASSLGSVGEQYF
V gene: TRBV3-1; clone size: many; D gene: TRBD2; J gene: TRBJ2-7; CDR3 DNA: TGTGCCAGCAGCCCCGAAGGCGGGAGGGCCTCCTACGAGCAGTACTTC; CDR3 protein: CASSPEGGRASYEQYF
V gene: TRBV6-4; clone size: -; D gene: -; J gene: TRBJ2-1; CDR3 DNA: TGTGCCAGCAGTGAAACGGGAGATGGGGTAAATGAGCAGTTCTTC; CDR3 protein: CASSETGDGVNEQFF
V gene: TRBV28; clone size: -; D gene: TRBD1; J gene: TRBJ1-5; CDR3 DNA: TGTGCCAGCAGTCGGCTGGGCCAGACAGGGGTTGAATATCAGCCCCAGCATTTT; CDR3 protein: CASSRLGQTGVEYQPQHF
V gene: TRBV12-3/TRBV12-4; clone size: few; D gene: -; J gene: TRBJ1-1; CDR3 DNA: TGTGCCAGCAGCCAGCGTGTCGTGAACACTGAAGCTTTCTTT; CDR3 protein: CASSQRVVNTEAFF
V gene: TRBV12-3/TRBV12-4; clone size: many; D gene: -; J gene: TRBJ2-3; CDR3 DNA: TGTGCCAGCAGTTTAGGGGTAGCCCGCACAGATACGCAGTATTTT; CDR3 protein: CASSLGVARTDTQYF
V gene: TRBV18; clone size: few; D gene: TRBD2; J gene: TRBJ2-3; CDR3 DNA: TGTGCCAGCTCACCAATAACCAGCGGGAAGGGGACAGATACGCAGTATTTT; CDR3 protein: CASSPITSGKGTDTQYF
V gene: TRBV18; clone size: few; D gene: -; J gene: TRBJ1-5; CDR3 DNA: TGTGCCAGCTCACCCCAGGGAAGCAATCAGCCCCAGCATTTT; CDR3 protein: CASSPQGSNQPQHF
V gene: TRBV5-1; clone size: few; D gene: -; J gene: TRBJ1-6; CDR3 DNA: TGCGCCAGCAGCTTGGACAGGGCCGAGAATAATTCACCCCTCCACTTT; CDR3 protein: CASSLDRAENNSPLHF
V gene: TRBV7-2; clone size: many; D gene: -; J gene: TRBJ2-3; CDR3 DNA: TGTGCCAGCAGCTTAGCCCGACTGACCCCTCCGGATACGCAGTATTTT; CDR3 protein: CASSLARLTPPDTQYF